This TCR beta chain was sequenced during a study of blood T cell repertoires in COVID-19. This CDR3 spans 14 amino acids. CDR1 is LNHDA, CDR2 SQIVND, per germline (reference sequence). V was pared by 2 bases and J by 5 bases, with 4 bases of the junction left unmatched. The assay was immunoSEQ multiplex PCR, and TCRdb's table has in-frame clones only and misses some. The table has around 190,000 clones, 70% to 90% seen once. The clonotype originates from a middle-aged man with COVID-19, enrolled during active disease. The sequenced material came from peripheral blood. This sequence joins TRBV19 and TRBJ1-1; 8 nucleotides align to TRBD1. This chain's CDR3 is CASSIQGARTEAFF. The CDR3, as DNA: TGTGCCAGTAGTATACAGGGGGCGCGGACTGAAGCTTTCTTT.